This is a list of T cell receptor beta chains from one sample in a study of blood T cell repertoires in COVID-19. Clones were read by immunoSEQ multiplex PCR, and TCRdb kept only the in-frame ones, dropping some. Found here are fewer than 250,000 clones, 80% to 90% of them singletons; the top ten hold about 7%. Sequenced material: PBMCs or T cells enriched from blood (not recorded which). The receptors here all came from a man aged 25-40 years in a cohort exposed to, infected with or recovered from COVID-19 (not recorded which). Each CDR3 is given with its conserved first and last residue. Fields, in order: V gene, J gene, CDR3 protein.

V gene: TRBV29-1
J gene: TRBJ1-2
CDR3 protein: CSVPGRGAPGYTF

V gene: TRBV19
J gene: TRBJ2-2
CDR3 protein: CASSIVTGRAGELFF

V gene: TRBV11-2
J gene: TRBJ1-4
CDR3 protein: CASSLGPGQGLGEKLFF

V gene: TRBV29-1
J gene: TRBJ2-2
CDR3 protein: CCSREAGFNTGELFF

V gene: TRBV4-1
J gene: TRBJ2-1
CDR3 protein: CASSQGTSGIYNEQFF

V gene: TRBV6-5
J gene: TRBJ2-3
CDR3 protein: CAISTSGRGTDTQYF

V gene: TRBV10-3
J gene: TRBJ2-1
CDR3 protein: CAISGTGGYDEQFF

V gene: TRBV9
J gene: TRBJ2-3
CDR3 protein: CASTTTGTYTDTQYF

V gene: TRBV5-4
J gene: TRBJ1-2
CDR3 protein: CASSGTGIKGWSYTF

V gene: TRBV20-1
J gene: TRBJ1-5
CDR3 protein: CSASMGDKFADQPQHF

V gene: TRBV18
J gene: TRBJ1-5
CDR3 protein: CASSPRDRYQPQHF

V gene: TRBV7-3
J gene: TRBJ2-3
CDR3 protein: CASSLIPSGSTDTQYF

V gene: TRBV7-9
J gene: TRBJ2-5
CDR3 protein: CASSPGTGNQETQYF

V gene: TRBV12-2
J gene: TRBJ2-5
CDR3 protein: CASRLFYNQETQYF

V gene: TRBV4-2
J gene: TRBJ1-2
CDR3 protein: CASSQDRVAGGYTF

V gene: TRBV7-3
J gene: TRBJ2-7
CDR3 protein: CASSKSGASYEQYF

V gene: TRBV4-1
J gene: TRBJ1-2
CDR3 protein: CASSQDQRGIRGYTF

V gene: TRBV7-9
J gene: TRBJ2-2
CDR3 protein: CASSFRQMELFF

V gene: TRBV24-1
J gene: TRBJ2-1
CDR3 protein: CATSDSTQGAYEQFF

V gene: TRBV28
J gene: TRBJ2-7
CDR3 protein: CASGPRGFEQYF

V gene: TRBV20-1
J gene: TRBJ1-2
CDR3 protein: CSASTDRDLSFNYGYTF

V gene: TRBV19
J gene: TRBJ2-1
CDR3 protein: CASSIDRGNEQFF

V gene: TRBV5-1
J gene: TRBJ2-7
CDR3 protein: CASSLGLAGARSYEQYF

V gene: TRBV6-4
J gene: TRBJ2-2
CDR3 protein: CASSESPLQMNTGELFF

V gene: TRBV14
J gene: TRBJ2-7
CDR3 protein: CASSQVYRGYEQYF

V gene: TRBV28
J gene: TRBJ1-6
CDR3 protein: CASSLYRVVTPLHF

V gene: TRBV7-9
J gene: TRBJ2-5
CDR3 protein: CASSLGLAKETQYF

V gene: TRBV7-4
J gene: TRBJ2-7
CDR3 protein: CASSPRWDRAVYEQYF

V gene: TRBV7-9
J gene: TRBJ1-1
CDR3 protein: CASIPDRMFTVRTEAFF

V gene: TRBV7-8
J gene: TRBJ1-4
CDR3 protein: CASSLSSGSRAANEKLFF

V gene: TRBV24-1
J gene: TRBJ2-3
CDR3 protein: CATSDFLAGGSTDTQYF

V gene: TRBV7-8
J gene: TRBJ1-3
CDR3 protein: CASTRTPGNTIYF

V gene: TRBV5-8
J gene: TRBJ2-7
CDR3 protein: CASSQGTGWLYEQYF

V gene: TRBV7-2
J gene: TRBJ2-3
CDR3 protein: CASSLARGRATDTQYF

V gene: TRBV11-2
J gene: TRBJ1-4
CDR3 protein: CASSPQQGWYPDEKLFF

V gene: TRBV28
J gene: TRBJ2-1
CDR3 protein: CASSAGLAGSVFYNEQFF

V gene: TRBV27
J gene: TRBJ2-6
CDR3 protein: CASSSTGLGANVLTF

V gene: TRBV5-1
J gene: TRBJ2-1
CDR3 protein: CASSKDSFSYNEQFF

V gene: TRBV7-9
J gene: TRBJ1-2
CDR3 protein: CASSSGHRVYGYTF

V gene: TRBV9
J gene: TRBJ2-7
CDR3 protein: CASSPLGQGDYEQYF

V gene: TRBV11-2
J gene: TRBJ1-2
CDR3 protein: CASSLWMVRGWYGYTF

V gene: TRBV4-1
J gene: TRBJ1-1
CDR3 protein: CASSQAGTGNTEAFF